These 23 T cell receptor beta chains share one sample of origin, sequenced in a study of cytomegalovirus exposure and HLA in healthy donors. The PCR contained 60 Vbeta and 13 Jbeta primers. Here immunoSEQ multiplex PCR was the method, and the copy in TCRdb shows in-frame clones only, minus some. The table lists more than 100,000 clones, about 76% of them singletons. Sequenced: PBMCs. The receptors here all came from a woman in her thirties or forties in good health and CMV-seronegative.

The chain combines TRBV4-1 with TRBJ2-1; 7 bases agree with TRBD2. J gave up 5 bases and V 4 bases, and 5 bases lay outside the gene matches. The CDR3 totals 14 residues. Germline V gene lookup returns CDR1 MGHRA and CDR2 YSYEKL. The CDR3 bases are TGCGCCAGCAGCCGAACCCGGGGGGACAATGAGCAGTTCTTC. It encodes CASSRTRGDNEQFF.

V usage is TRBV5-6 and J usage is TRBJ2-4; TRBD1 matches at 8 bases. The CDR3 extends over 17 amino acids. J lost 0 bases, V lost 1 base, and 6 bases had no gene match. CDR1 and CDR2 (germline): SGHDT, YYEEEE. CDR3 nucleotide sequence: TGTGCCAGCAGCTTGACCCAGGGGGCCTTAGCCAAAAACATTCAGTACTTC. Amino acid sequence: CASSLTQGALAKNIQYF.

This clone was counted a single time. The chain couples TRBV2 to TRBJ1-1, with D possibly matching TRBD1 (6 bases). The CDR3 has 15 amino acids. Germline V gene data show CDR1 as SNHLY and CDR2 as FYNNEI. Trimming cost V 0 bases and J 5 bases, with 13 bases left between them. CDR3 DNA sequence: TGTGCCAGCAGTGAAGCGCGGGGGGCTATGACTGAAGCTTTCTTT. This translates into CASSEARGAMTEAFF.

The chain carries TRBV19 and TRBJ1-1; 7 bases are a match to TRBD1. Germline CDR1 is LNHDA and CDR2 is SQIVND (reference sequence). The trim removed 5 bases at V and 2 bases at J, leaving 5 bases unmatched. The length of the CDR3 is 14 residues. CDR3 residues: CASSEGQTNTEAFF. Here the CDR3 DNA reads TGTGCCAGTAGTGAGGGACAGACTAACACTGAAGCTTTCTTT.

The rearrangement joins TRBV7-8 to TRBJ1-6; possibly TRBD1 for D (5 bases). The CDR3 runs to 16 residues. Germline V lookup: CDR1 SGHVS, CDR2 FQNEAQ. Trimming left V 0 bases short and J 14 bases short, with 20 bases between. The CDR3 protein is CASSLADSGRGLALHF. The CDR3 nucleotides read TGTGCCAGCAGCTTAGCGGATTCAGGGCGGGGGTTAGCCCTCCACTTT.

This chain links TRBV7-8 with TRBJ1-2; 8 nucleotides agree with TRBD1. Trimming cost V 4 bases and J 6 bases; bases outside gene matches: 19. CDR1 is SGHVS, CDR2 FQNEAQ, per germline. This CDR3 has 18 residues. The CDR3 loop is CASSSQNRVPYRGDGYTF. The DNA of the CDR3 is TGTGCCAGCAGCTCCCAAAACAGGGTCCCTTACAGGGGGGATGGCTACACCTTC.

The chain carries TRBV27 and TRBJ2-7; 8 bases agree with TRBD1. Trimming cost V 3 bases and J 4 bases; bases outside gene matches: 5. The CDR3 has 14 amino acids. Per germline, CDR1 MNHEY and CDR2 SMNVEV (reference sequence). CDR3 sequence reads: CASSFWTGSYEQYF. The CDR3, as DNA: TGTGCCAGCAGTTTCTGGACAGGGTCGTACGAGCAGTACTTC.

The J gene is TRBJ1-2, the V gene TRBV2; TRBD1 matches at 8 bases. The CDR3 runs 16 residues. Germline CDR1 is SNHLY and CDR2 is FYNNEI. Trimming at V came to 6 bases and at J to 8 bases, leaving 17 bases not matched to a gene. CDR3 residues: CASRDDFGQGSRGYTF. The CDR3 DNA follows: TGTGCCAGCAGAGATGACTTCGGACAGGGATCACGGGGCTACACCTTC.

This clone was counted a single time. The CDR3 sequence: CASRDADRGLEQYF. The DNA for the CDR3 is TGTGCCAGCAGAGACGCGGACAGGGGGCTTGAGCAGTACTTC. The rearrangement links TRBV6-5 to TRBJ2-7; TRBD1 agrees at 11 bases. The CDR3 has 14 residues. After removal of 6 bases from V and 7 bases from J, the junction contained 8 bases not matched to a gene. CDR1 is MNHEY and CDR2 is SVGAGI in the germline V gene.

V is TRBV9 and J is TRBJ1-1; D ambiguous. Germline V lookup: CDR1 SGDLS, CDR2 YYNGEE. Deletions cut 0 bases from V and 1 base from J, with 13 bases between. The CDR3 has 16 residues. The CDR3 sequence is CASSVVTPTWNTEAFF. DNA of the CDR3: TGTGCCAGCAGCGTAGTAACCCCAACTTGGAACACTGAAGCTTTCTTT. Full variable domain (rest looked up from reference TRBV9 and TRBJ1-1): DSGVTQTPKHLITATGQRVTLRCSPRSGDLSVYWYQQSLDQGLQFLIQYYNGEERAKGNILERFSAQQFPDLHSELNLSSLELGDSALYFCASSVVTPTWNTEAFFGQGTRLTVV.

This chain connects TRBV27 to TRBJ1-5; maybe TRBD1 (5 bases). Germline V CDR1 and CDR2: MNHEY, SMNVEV (reference sequence). CDR3 length equals 17 residues. Trimming pared 4 bases from V and 0 bases from J, leaving 16 bases between. The chain's CDR3 is CASSSFDSYYSNQPQHF. In DNA, the CDR3 is TGTGCCAGCAGTTCATTTGACAGCTATTATAGCAATCAGCCCCAGCATTTT.

V and J are TRBV28 and TRBJ1-1; D is unresolved. Trimming took off 3 bases at V and 1 base at J, with 6 bases between the two ends. The CDR3 consists of 13 residues. Germline V gene lookup returns CDR1 MDHEN and CDR2 SYDVKM. The chain's CDR3 is CASSFTANTEAFF. The CDR3 nucleotides are TGTGCCAGCAGTTTCACAGCGAACACTGAAGCTTTCTTT. Supplemented by reference TRBV28 and TRBJ1-1, the full variable domain reads DVKVTQSSRYLVKRTGEKVFLECVQDMDHENMFWYRQDPGLGLRLIYFSYDVKMKEKGDIPEGYSVSREKKERFSLILESASTNQTSMYLCASSFTANTEAFFGQGTRLTVV.

This chain uses TRBV12-5 with TRBJ2-7; 7 positions agree with TRBD1. The junction had 10 bases not matched to a gene; V was cut back by 2 bases and J by 6 bases. The CDR3 is made up of 15 amino acids. In germline, CDR1 is LGHNT, CDR2 FRNRAP. The CDR3 sequence is CASGLTRGRRSEQYF. The DNA for the CDR3 is TGTGCTAGTGGTTTGACGAGGGGGCGGAGGTCCGAGCAGTACTTC.

This clone was counted once. This sequence joins TRBV30 and TRBJ1-3; TRBD1 is a possible D gene (5 bases). Germline loops: CDR1 GTSNPN, CDR2 SVGIG (reference sequence). Trimming shortened V by 1 base and J by 3 bases, and 13 bases separated the two germline ends. The CDR3 sequence is 15 residues long. The CDR3 region is CAWSGLRQLGNTIYF. In nucleotides, the CDR3 is TGTGCCTGGAGTGGTCTTCGACAGCTTGGAAACACCATATATTTT. Based on the CDR3 plus reference TRBV30 and TRBJ1-3, the full variable domain is SQTIHQWPATLVQPVGSPLSLECTVEGTSNPNLYWYRQAAGRGLQLLFYSVGIGQISSEVPQNLSASRPQDRQFILSSKKLLLSDSGFYLCAWSGLRQLGNTIYFGEGSWLTVV.

There are a few counts of this clone. The genes are TRBV7-9 and TRBJ1-1, with D unresolved. Trimming removed 5 bases from V and 0 bases from J, with 13 bases in between. The CDR3 totals 15 residues. CDR1 is SEHNR, CDR2 FQNEAQ, per germline (reference sequence). In nucleotides, the CDR3 is TGTGCCAGCAGCCACCGACAAGTCATGAACACTGAAGCTTTCTTT. Protein product: CASSHRQVMNTEAFF. Filled out from reference TRBV7-9 and TRBJ1-1, the complete variable domain reads DTGVSQNPRHKITKRGQNVTFRCDPISEHNRLYWYRQTLGQGPEFLTYFQNEAQLEKSRLLSDRFSAERPKGSFSTLEIQRTEQGDSAMYLCASSHRQVMNTEAFFGQGTRLTVV.

This clone was found a few times. The chain couples TRBV6-5 to TRBJ2-7; tentative D call: TRBD1 (5 bases). Germline lookup yields CDR1 MNHEY and CDR2 SVGAGI. Trimming left V 5 bases short and J 2 bases short, with 10 bases between. This CDR3 is built from 13 residues. The CDR3: CASSGTGTYEQYF. Here the CDR3 DNA reads TGTGCCAGCAGTGGTACAGGAACCTACGAGCAGTACTTC.

This sequence joins TRBV27 and TRBJ2-6, with a tentative D call TRBD1 (6 bases). Germline V gene sequence: CDR1 MNHEY, CDR2 SMNVEV (reference sequence). The CDR3 loop spans 19 amino acids. The V end was cut by 2 bases, the J end by 0 bases, with 17 bases between. The CDR3 region has the DNA TGTGCCAGCAGTTTAAGGTTTTGGGCAGGGGCCTCTGGGGCCAACGTCCTGACTTTC. Translation gives CASSLRFWAGASGANVLTF.

The rearrangement uses TRBV6-4 and TRBJ2-2; D not certain. Trimming left V 10 bases short and J 5 bases short, with 11 bases between. There are 12 residues in the CDR3. Germline V gene data show CDR1 as MRHNA and CDR2 as SNTAGT. The CDR3 nucleotides read TGTGCCACCTCCGCAGTTACCGGGGAGCTGTTTTTT. Its translation: CATSAVTGELFF.

This rearrangement joins TRBV28 to TRBJ2-4; D ambiguous. The CDR3 has 13 residues. V was trimmed by 2 bases and J by 9 bases, leaving 11 bases between them. Germline CDR1 is MDHEN and CDR2 is SYDVKM. CDR3 bases: TGTGCCAGCAGTTTAGGTTATAGAGGCATTCAGTACTTC. As protein: CASSLGYRGIQYF.

V gene TRBV5-3 combines with J gene TRBJ2-7; D gene ambiguous. TRBV5-3 qualifies as an ORF whose function is uncertain. V was shortened by 3 bases and J by 4 bases, with 20 bases between the two germline ends. The CDR3 spans 16 residues. CDR3: CARSYPRPPPIYEQYF. The DNA of the CDR3 is TGTGCCAGAAGCTATCCTAGGCCTCCCCCAATTTACGAGCAGTACTTC.

The rearrangement links TRBV10-1 to TRBJ2-7; tentative D call: TRBD2 (6 bases). This CDR3 is built from 16 residues. With 3 bases removed from V and 2 bases from J, the gap between germline ends came to 17 bases. Germline values: CDR1 WNHNN, CDR2 SYGVQD (reference sequence). The CDR3 nucleotides read TGCGCCAGCAGTGACCATACTGACGGGAGACCCTACGAGCAGTACTTC. This translates into CASSDHTDGRPYEQYF.

J is TRBJ2-5 and V is TRBV4-1; weak D call: TRBD2 (7 bases). Germline-derived CDR1 and CDR2 are MGHRA and YSYEKL. V lost 1 base and J lost 5, with 17 bases in between. The CDR3 is 16 residues long. The CDR3 nucleotides are TGCGCCAGCAGCCAAGGGAGGGCGGGGGCCCTCGAGACCCAGTACTTC. Protein: CASSQGRAGALETQYF.

V usage is TRBV29-1 and J usage is TRBJ2-1, with 9 bases aligning to TRBD1. The CDR3 is 13 amino acids. The J segment lost 5 bases and the V segment lost 3 bases, leaving 2 bases of the junction unmatched. The V gene's germline CDR1 is SQVTM and CDR2 ANQGSEA. CDR3 nucleotide sequence: TGCAGCGTTGAGGGGGACAGGGACAATGAGCAGTTCTTC. It is translated as CSVEGDRDNEQFF.